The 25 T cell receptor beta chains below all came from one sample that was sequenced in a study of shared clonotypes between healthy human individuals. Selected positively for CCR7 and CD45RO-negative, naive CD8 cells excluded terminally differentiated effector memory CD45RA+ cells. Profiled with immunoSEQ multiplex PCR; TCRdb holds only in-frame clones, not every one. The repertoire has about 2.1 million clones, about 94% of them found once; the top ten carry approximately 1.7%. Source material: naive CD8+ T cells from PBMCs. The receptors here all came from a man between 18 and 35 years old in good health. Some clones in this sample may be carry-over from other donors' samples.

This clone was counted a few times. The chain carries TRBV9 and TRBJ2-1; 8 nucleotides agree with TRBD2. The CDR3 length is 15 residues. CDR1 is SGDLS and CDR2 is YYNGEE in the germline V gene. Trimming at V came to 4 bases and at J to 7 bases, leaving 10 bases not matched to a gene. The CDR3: CASSREGGRGNEQFF. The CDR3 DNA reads TGTGCCAGCAGCCGGGAGGGGGGACGAGGGAATGAGCAGTTCTTC.

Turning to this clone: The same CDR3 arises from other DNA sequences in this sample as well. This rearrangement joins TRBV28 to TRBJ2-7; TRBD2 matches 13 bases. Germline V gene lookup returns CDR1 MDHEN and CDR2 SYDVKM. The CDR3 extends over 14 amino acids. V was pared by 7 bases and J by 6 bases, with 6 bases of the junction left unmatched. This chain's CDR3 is CASTWTSGSPEQYF. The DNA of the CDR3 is TGTGCCAGCACCTGGACTAGCGGGAGCCCCGAGCAGTACTTC.

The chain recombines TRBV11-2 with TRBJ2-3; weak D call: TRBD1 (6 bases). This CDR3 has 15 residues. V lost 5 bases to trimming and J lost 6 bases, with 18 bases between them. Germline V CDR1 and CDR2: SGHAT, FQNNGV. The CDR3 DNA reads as TGTGCCAGCAGCCAGGACAGCCGGGCGGCGGATACGCAGTATTTT. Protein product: CASSQDSRAADTQYF.

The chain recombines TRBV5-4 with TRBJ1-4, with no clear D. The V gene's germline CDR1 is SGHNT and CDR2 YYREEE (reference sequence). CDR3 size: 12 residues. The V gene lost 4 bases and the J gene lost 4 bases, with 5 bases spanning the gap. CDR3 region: CASSADNEKLFF. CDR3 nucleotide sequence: TGTGCCAGCAGCGCAGATAATGAAAAACTGTTTTTT.

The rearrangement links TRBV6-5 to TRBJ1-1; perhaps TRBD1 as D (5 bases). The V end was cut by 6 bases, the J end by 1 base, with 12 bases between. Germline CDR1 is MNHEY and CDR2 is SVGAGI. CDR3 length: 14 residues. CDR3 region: CASSSTRGNTEAFF. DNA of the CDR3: TGTGCCAGCAGCTCAACAAGGGGGAACACTGAAGCTTTCTTT.

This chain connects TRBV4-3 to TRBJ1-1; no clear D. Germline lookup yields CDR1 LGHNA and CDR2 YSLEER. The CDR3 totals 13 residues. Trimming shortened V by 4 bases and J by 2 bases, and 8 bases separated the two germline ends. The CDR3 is CASSPLLNTEAFF. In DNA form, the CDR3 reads TGCGCCAGCAGCCCGCTTTTAAACACTGAAGCTTTCTTT.

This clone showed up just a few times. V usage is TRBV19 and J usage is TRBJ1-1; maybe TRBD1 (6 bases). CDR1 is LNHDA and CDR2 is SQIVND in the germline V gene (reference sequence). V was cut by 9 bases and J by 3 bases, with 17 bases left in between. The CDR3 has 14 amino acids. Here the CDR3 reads CASTIMGAYTEAFF. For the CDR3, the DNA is TGTGCCAGCACCATCATGGGGGCGTACACTGAAGCTTTCTTT.

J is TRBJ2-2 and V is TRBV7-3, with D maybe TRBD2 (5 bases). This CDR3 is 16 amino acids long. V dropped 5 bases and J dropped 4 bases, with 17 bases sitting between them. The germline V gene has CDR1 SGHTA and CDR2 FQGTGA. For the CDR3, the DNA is TGTGCCAGCAGCCCGGGGATGACCTCTCCCACCGGGGAGCTGTTTTTT. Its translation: CASSPGMTSPTGELFF. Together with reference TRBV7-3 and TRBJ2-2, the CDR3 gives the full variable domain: GAGVSQTPSNKVTEKGKYVELRCDPISGHTALYWYRQSLGQGPEFLIYFQGTGAADDSGLPNDRFFAVRPEGSVSTLKIQRTERGDSAVYLCASSPGMTSPTGELFFGEGSRLTVL.

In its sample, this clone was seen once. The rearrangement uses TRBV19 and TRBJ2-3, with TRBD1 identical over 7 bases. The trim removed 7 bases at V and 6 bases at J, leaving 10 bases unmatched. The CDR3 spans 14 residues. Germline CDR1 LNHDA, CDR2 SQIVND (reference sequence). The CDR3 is CASTTTGLWDTQYF. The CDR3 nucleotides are TGTGCCAGTACCACGACAGGGTTATGGGATACGCAGTATTTT. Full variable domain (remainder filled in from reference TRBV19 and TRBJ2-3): DGGITQSPKYLFRKEGQNVTLSCEQNLNHDAMYWYRQDPGQGLRLIYYSQIVNDFQKGDIAEGYSVSREKKESFPLTVTSAQKNPTAFYLCASTTTGLWDTQYFGPGTRLTVL.

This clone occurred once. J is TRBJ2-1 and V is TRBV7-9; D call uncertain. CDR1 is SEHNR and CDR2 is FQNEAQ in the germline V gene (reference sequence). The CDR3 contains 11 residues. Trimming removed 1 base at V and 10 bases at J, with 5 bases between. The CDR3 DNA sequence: TGTGCCAGCAGCTTAGAAACAGAGCAGTTCTTC. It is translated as CASSLETEQFF.

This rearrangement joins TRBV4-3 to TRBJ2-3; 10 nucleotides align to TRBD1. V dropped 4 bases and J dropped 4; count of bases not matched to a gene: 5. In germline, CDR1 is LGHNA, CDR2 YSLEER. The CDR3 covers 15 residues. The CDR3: CASSPGTGVSDTQYF. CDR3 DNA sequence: TGCGCCAGCAGCCCCGGGACAGGGGTTTCAGATACGCAGTATTTT.

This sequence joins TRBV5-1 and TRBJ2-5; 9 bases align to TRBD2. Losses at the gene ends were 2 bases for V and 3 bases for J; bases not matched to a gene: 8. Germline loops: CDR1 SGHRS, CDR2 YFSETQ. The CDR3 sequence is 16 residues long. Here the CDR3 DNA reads TGCGCCAGCAGCTTCCACAGACTAGCGGAAAAAGAGACCCAGTACTTC. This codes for CASSFHRLAEKETQYF.

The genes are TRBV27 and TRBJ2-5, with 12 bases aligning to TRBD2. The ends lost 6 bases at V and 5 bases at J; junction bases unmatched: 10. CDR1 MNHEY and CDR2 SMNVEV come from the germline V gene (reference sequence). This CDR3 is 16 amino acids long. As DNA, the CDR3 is TGTGCCAGCAGAGCACTAGCGGGAGGTGCGAGGGAGACCCAGTACTTC. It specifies CASRALAGGARETQYF.

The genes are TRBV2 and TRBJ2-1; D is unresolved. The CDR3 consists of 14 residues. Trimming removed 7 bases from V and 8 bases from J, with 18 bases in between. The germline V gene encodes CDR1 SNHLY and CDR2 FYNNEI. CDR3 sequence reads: CASTVNHLPHEQFF. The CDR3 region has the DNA TGTGCCAGCACGGTAAACCACCTCCCCCATGAGCAGTTCTTC.

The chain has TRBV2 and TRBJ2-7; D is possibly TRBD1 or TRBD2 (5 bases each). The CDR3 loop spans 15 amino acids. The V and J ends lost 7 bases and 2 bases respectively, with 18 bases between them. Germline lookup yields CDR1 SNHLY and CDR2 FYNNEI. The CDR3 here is CASIRDGYSTYEQYF. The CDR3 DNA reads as TGTGCCAGCATTCGGGACGGATATTCGACCTACGAGCAGTACTTC. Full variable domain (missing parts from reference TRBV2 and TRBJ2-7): EPEVTQTPSHQVTQMGQEVILRCVPISNHLYFYWYRQILGQKVEFLVSFYNNEISEKSEIFDDQFSVERPDGSNFTLKIRSTKLEDSAMYFCASIRDGYSTYEQYFGPGTRLTVT.

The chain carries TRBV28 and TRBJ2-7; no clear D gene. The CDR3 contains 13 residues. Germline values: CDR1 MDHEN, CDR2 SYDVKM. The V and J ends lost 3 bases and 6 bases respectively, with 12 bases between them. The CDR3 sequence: CASSFGNGFEQYF. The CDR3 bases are TGTGCCAGCAGTTTCGGAAACGGGTTCGAGCAGTACTTC.

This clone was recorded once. Here the CDR3 reads CASSLGRRSPNYGYTF. CDR3 sequence (DNA): TGTGCCAGCAGCTTAGGGAGGCGGTCTCCTAACTATGGCTACACCTTC. This rearrangement joins TRBV11-2 to TRBJ1-2; no firm D call. Germline-derived CDR1 and CDR2 are SGHAT and FQNNGV. The CDR3 sequence is 16 residues long. V dropped 1 base and J dropped 0 bases, with 12 bases sitting between them. Based on the CDR3 plus reference TRBV11-2 and TRBJ1-2, the full variable domain is EAGVAQSPRYKIIEKRQSVAFWCNPISGHATLYWYQQILGQGPKLLIQFQNNGVVDDSQLPKDRFSAERLKGVDSTLKIQPAKLEDSAVYLCASSLGRRSPNYGYTFGSGTRLTVV.

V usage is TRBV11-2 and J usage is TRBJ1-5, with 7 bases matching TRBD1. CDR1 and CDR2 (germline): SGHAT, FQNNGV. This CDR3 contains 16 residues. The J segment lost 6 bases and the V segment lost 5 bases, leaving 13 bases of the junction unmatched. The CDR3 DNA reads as TGTGCCAGCAGCGCTATACTGACAGGGAACGGTCAGCCCCAGCATTTT. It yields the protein CASSAILTGNGQPQHF.

The CDR3, as DNA: TGTGCCAGCAGCTTACCGGGACAGGTGAATGAGCAGTTCTTC. Amino acid sequence: CASSLPGQVNEQFF. The chain employs TRBV7-9 and TRBJ2-1; TRBD1 matches 8 bases. The CDR3 contains 14 residues. CDR1 SEHNR and CDR2 FQNEAQ come from the germline V gene (reference sequence). V was pared by 2 bases and J by 7 bases, with 4 bases of the junction left unmatched. The variable domain in full, with the rest retrieved from reference TRBV7-9 and TRBJ2-1, is DTGVSQNPRHKITKRGQNVTFRCDPISEHNRLYWYRQTLGQGPEFLTYFQNEAQLEKSRLLSDRFSAERPKGSFSTLEIQRTEQGDSAMYLCASSLPGQVNEQFFGPGTRLTVL.

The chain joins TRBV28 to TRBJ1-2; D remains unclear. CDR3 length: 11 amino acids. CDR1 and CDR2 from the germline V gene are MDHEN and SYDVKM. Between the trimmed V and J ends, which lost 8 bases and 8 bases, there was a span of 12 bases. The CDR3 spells CASGPDTGYTF. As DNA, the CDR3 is TGTGCCAGCGGTCCTGACACAGGCTACACCTTC.

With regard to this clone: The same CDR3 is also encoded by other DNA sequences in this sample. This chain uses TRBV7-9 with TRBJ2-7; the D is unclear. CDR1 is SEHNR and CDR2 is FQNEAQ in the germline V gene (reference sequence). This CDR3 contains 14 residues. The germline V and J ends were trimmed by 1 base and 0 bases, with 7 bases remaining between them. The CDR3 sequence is CASSLGLASYEQYF. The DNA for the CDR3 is TGTGCCAGCAGCTTAGGCCTCGCCTCCTACGAGCAGTACTTC. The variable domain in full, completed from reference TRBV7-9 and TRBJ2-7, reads DTGVSQNPRHKITKRGQNVTFRCDPISEHNRLYWYRQTLGQGPEFLTYFQNEAQLEKSRLLSDRFSAERPKGSFSTLEIQRTEQGDSAMYLCASSLGLASYEQYFGPGTRLTVT.

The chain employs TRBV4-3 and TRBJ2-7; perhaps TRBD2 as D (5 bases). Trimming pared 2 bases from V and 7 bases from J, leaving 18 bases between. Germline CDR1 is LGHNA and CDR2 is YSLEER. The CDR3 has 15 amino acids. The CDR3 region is CASSQLADSPLEQYF. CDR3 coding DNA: TGCGCCAGCAGCCAACTAGCCGATTCCCCTCTAGAGCAGTACTTC.

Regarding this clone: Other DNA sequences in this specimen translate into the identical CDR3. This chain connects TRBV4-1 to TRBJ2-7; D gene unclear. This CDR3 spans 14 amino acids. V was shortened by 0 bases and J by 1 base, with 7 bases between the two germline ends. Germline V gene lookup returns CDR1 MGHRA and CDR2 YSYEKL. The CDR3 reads CASSQDPLSYEQYF. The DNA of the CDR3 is TGCGCCAGCAGCCAAGATCCTCTATCCTACGAGCAGTACTTC.

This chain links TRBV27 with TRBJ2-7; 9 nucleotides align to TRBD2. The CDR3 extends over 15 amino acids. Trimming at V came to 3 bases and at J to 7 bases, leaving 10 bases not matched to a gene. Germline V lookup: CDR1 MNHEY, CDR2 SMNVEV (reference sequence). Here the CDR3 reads CASSFSGSPAWEQYF. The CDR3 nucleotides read TGTGCCAGCAGTTTTAGCGGGAGCCCGGCGTGGGAGCAGTACTTC.

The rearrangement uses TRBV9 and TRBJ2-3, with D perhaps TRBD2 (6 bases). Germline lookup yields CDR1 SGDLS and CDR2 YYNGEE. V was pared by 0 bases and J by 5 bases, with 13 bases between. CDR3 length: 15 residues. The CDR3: CASSVAGALGDTQYF. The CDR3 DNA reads TGTGCCAGCAGCGTAGCGGGAGCTTTAGGAGATACGCAGTATTTT.